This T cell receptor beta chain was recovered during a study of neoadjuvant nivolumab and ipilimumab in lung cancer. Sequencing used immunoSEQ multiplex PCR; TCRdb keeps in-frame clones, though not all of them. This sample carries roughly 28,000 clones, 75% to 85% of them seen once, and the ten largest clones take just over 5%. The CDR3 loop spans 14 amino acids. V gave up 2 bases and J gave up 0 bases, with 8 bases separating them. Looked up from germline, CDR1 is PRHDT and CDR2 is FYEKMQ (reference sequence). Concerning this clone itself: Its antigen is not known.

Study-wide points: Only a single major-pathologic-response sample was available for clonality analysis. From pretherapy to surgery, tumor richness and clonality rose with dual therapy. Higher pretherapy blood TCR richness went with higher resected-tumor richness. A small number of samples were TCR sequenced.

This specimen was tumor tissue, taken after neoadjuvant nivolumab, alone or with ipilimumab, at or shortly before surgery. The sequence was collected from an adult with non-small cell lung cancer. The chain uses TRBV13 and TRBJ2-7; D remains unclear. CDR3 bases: TGTGCCAGCAGCTTATCTCAGTTCTCCTACGAGCAGTACTTC. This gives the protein CASSLSQFSYEQYF.